The T cell receptor (beta chain) under discussion was sequenced for a study of T cell responses to AZD1222 COVID-19 vaccine. Study overall: Second doses were pooled across both intervals (about 4 or about 12 weeks). Notes on the study in general: Vaccine-associated CD4 TCRs ranged over spike, dominating at 160-218 and 743-854. White British ancestry dominated among donors, who included more females, and clonal diversity was possibly underestimated.

A note on this clone: Antigen: not known.

Profiling relied on immunoSEQ multiplex PCR, and the TCRdb table lists in-frame clones only, not all of them. The sample includes around 84,000 clones, 70% to 90% of them seen just once. The V gene lost 5 bases and the J gene lost 13 bases, with 20 bases spanning the gap. This CDR3 is 13 amino acids long. Germline V gene lookup returns CDR1 SNHLY and CDR2 FYNNEI. Material: peripheral blood, obtained on day 0 of AZD1222 vaccination. The sequence came from an adult in good health. The chain joins TRBV2 to TRBJ2-5, with D possibly being TRBD1 or TRBD2 (6 bases each). The CDR3 protein is CASSTSTPGGLYF. Written as DNA, the CDR3 is TGTGCCAGCAGTACAAGTACCCCCGGGGGCCTGTACTTC. The entire variable domain, with the rest obtained from reference TRBV2 and TRBJ2-5, is as follows: EPEVTQTPSHQVTQMGQEVILRCVPISNHLYFYWYRQILGQKVEFLVSFYNNEISEKSEIFDDQFSVERPDGSNFTLKIRSTKLEDSAMYFCASSTSTPGGLYFGPGTRLLVL.